This T cell receptor beta chain derives from a study of long-term antiretroviral therapy in people with HIV. The CDR3 has 16 amino acids. V gave up 4 bases and J gave up 0 bases; unmatched junction bases: 9. From germline, CDR1 is GTSNPN and CDR2 SVGIG (reference sequence). At minimum, one pre-ART and two post-ART PBMC samples were obtained from each donor. Every sample had about 0.95-10 million cryopreserved PBMC in it before DNA extraction. Whole-study results and caveats: Repertoires in HIV (unlike those of controls) had narrower CDR3 length ranges. ART-treated samples gained diversity yet remained below transplant donor controls.

At survey level, the immunoSEQ assay was run in its v3.0 version. Assay used: immunoSEQ multiplex PCR; TCRdb lists only in-frame clones, some missing. The sample carries about 19,000 clones, roughly four fifths recorded once. On this clone: Its specificity is unknown.

The specimen comprised unsorted PBMCs, sampled 2.2 years after starting antiretroviral therapy. This chain links TRBV30 with TRBJ2-3; 8 nucleotides align to TRBD1. The origin of this receptor is a man aged 50 to 60 with HIV. CDR3: CAWTTKDRESTDTQYF. CDR3 nucleotide sequence: TGTGCCTGGACGACAAAGGACAGGGAAAGCACAGATACGCAGTATTTT.